This T cell receptor beta chain originates from a study of cytomegalovirus exposure and HLA in healthy donors. V lost 1 base and J 7 bases, leaving 7 bases between the germline ends. Germline CDR1 is MNHNS and CDR2 is SASEGT. This CDR3 is built from 13 residues. The study's findings and limits: 87-base-pair reads could not separate some V segments, including TRBV6-2 and TRBV6-3. According to an earlier analysis, most TCR beta V segments yielded productive rearrangements about 90% or about 30% of the time. TCR beta sequences reportedly predicted most subjects' HLA-A and HLA-B alleles accurately. Reported results showed that the classifier diagnosed cytomegalovirus status with high specificity and sensitivity.

PCR involved 60 Vbeta and 13 Jbeta primers. Sequencing was performed with immunoSEQ multiplex PCR; in TCRdb, only in-frame clones are kept and a portion is missing. Among about 140,000 clones, around 80% were seen once, and the ten largest hold about 2.5%. This clone showed up just a few times. Its antigen remains unknown. The chain is built from TRBV6-1 and TRBJ1-4; D remains unclear. Specimen: PBMCs. This sequence originates from a man aged 50 or older in good health and CMV-seronegative. CDR3 DNA sequence: TGTGCCAGCAGTGAAGTGGGAGGTGAAAAACTGTTTTTT. It yields the protein CASSEVGGEKLFF.